The 32 T cell receptor beta chains given below trace back to one sample, sequenced in a study of CD8 T cells in ankylosing spondylitis. TCRdb itself ran the 5' RACE reads through MiXCR, one entry per CDR3 protein. The table shows about 270,000 distinct CDR3 sequences, with 32% occurring only once. The specimen was blood, either unsorted or a sorted T cell fraction (not recorded which). These receptors came from a male donor with ankylosing spondylitis or in good health (not recorded which).

CDR3 loop: CSARDEGQYNYGYTF. The DNA for the CDR3 is TGCAGTGCTAGAGATGAGGGACAGTATAACTATGGCTACACCTTC. The chain is built from TRBV20-1 and TRBJ1-2; 7 nucleotides agree with TRBD1. After removal of 0 bases from V and 1 base from J, the junction contained 5 bases not matched to a gene. The germline V gene encodes CDR1 DFQATT and CDR2 SNEGSKA (reference sequence). The CDR3 covers 15 residues.

This clonotype was seen only a few times. The chain employs TRBV18 and TRBJ1-2; unclear D gene. This CDR3 is 15 amino acids long. Germline lookup yields CDR1 KGHSH and CDR2 LQKENI. V shed 2 bases and J shed 4 bases, with 14 bases lying between them. The CDR3 nucleotides read TGTGCCAGCTCACCAAGAGACGGTCTTCGCTATGGCTACACCTTC. Translating gives CASSPRDGLRYGYTF.

The V and J genes are TRBV6-6 and TRBJ2-3; the D is unclear. CDR3 size: 13 residues. V dropped 0 bases and J dropped 5 bases, with 6 bases sitting between them. Germline loops: CDR1 MNHNY, CDR2 SVGAGI (reference sequence). The CDR3 loop is CASSYSLVDTQYF. CDR3 nucleotides: TGTGCCAGCAGTTACTCCCTAGTAGATACGCAGTATTTT.

The chain combines TRBV6-5 with TRBJ2-5, with TRBD1 as a possible D gene (6 bases). The CDR3 runs to 14 residues. Trimming left V 0 bases short and J 4 bases short, with 9 bases between. CDR1 MNHEY and CDR2 SVGAGI come from the germline V gene. The CDR3 coding sequence is TGTGCCAGCAGTTACTCCACAGGGCCAGAGACCCAGTACTTC. Translated: CASSYSTGPETQYF.

About this clonotype: One junction end disagrees with the germline gene, perhaps due to a read error. The chain carries TRBV7-2 and TRBJ2-6; D may be TRBD2 (6 bases). The CDR3 is 15 residues long. Per germline, CDR1 SGHTA and CDR2 FQGNSA. CDR3 protein: CASSFRDSWANVLTF. CDR3 coding DNA: TGTGCCAGCAGCTTTAGGGACTCTTGGGCCAACGTCCTGACTTTC. The variable domain in full, completed from reference TRBV7-2 and TRBJ2-6, reads GAGVSQSPSNKVTEKGKDVELRCDPISGHTALYWYRQSLGQGLEFLIYFQGNSAPDKSGLPSDRFSAERTGGSVSTLTIQRTQQEDSAVYLCASSFRDSWANVLTFGAGSRLTVL.

For the CDR3, the DNA is TGTGCCATCAGTGAGGCTCCAAATCAGCCCCAGCATTTT. This sequence encodes CAISEAPNQPQHF. The chain employs TRBV10-3 and TRBJ1-5; no firm D call. Germline CDR1 is ENHRY and CDR2 is SYGVKD. The CDR3 length is 13 residues. V lost 2 bases and J 4 bases, leaving 6 bases between the germline ends.

The chain employs TRBV7-6 and TRBJ2-7; 11 bases are a match to TRBD2. V lost 6 bases to trimming and J lost 6 bases; unmatched junction nucleotides: 4. The CDR3 runs to 13 residues. Germline CDR1 is SGHVS and CDR2 is FNYEAQ. The CDR3 DNA reads as TGTGCCAGCAGATCACTAGCGGGGGTCGAGCAGTACTTC. Its protein product is CASRSLAGVEQYF.

This rearrangement joins TRBV29-1 to TRBJ1-1; D gene ambiguous. The CDR3 is made up of 14 amino acids. The germline gives CDR1 SQVTM, CDR2 ANQGSEA. V was trimmed by 6 bases and J by 2 bases, leaving 16 bases between them. The DNA of the CDR3 is TGCAGCGTAGTACCGGGGATGTATAACACTGAAGCTTTCTTT. Protein sequence: CSVVPGMYNTEAFF.

The chain has TRBV7-9 and TRBJ2-3; 7 positions match TRBD2. This CDR3 spans 16 amino acids. CDR1 SEHNR and CDR2 FQNEAQ come from the germline V gene (reference sequence). Trimming removed 5 bases from V and 6 bases from J; junction bases left unmatched: 14. The CDR3 sequence: CASSGTSGVFSDTQYF. CDR3 in DNA: TGTGCCAGCAGCGGGACCAGCGGGGTTTTCTCCGATACGCAGTATTTT.

This clonotype has a handful of counts. The rearrangement uses TRBV20-1 and TRBJ1-1, with D tentatively TRBD1 (6 bases). There are 12 residues in the CDR3. In germline, CDR1 is DFQATT, CDR2 SNEGSKA (reference sequence). Trimming removed 5 bases at V and 5 bases at J, with 12 bases between. CDR3: CSAYPGETEAFF. CDR3 nucleotide sequence: TGCAGTGCTTACCCAGGGGAAACTGAAGCTTTCTTT.

The rearrangement links TRBV5-6 to TRBJ2-2; 13 bases align to TRBD2. This CDR3 region has 20 residues. The germline V gene has CDR1 SGHDT and CDR2 YYEEEE. The V gene end was trimmed by 0 bases and the J gene end by 3 bases; junction bases not matched to a gene: 11. The CDR3 reads CASSLASTSGGYLDTGELFF. CDR3 nucleotide sequence: TGTGCCAGCAGCTTGGCATCGACTAGCGGGGGGTATCTGGACACCGGGGAGCTGTTTTTT. Full variable domain (missing parts from reference TRBV5-6 and TRBJ2-2): DAGVTQSPTHLIKTRGQQVTLRCSPKSGHDTVSWYQQALGQGPQFIFQYYEEEERQRGNFPDRFSGHQFPNYSSELNVNALLLGDSALYLCASSLASTSGGYLDTGELFFGEGSRLTVL.

The table lists this clonotype with a count of one. V usage is TRBV18 and J usage is TRBJ2-3; no clear D gene. Germline CDR1 reads KGHSH; CDR2 reads LQKENI. The CDR3 length is 13 residues. V was clipped by 2 bases and J by 4 bases, with 7 bases between them. The CDR3: CASSPYVADTQYF. For the CDR3, the DNA is TGTGCCAGCTCACCATACGTAGCAGATACGCAGTATTTT.

The chain uses TRBV5-5 and TRBJ1-3; no reliable D call. There are 14 residues in the CDR3. The V and J ends lost 4 bases and 2 bases respectively, with 10 bases between them. Germline assignment: CDR1 SGHKS and CDR2 YYEKEE (reference sequence). The CDR3 sequence is CASSAEVAGNTIYF. The CDR3 DNA sequence: TGTGCCAGCAGCGCCGAGGTAGCTGGAAACACCATATATTTT.

The gene calls are TRBV5-5 and TRBJ1-1, with D possibly TRBD1 on 6 matching bases. V lost 0 bases, J lost 4 bases, and 16 bases lay in between. Germline values: CDR1 SGHKS, CDR2 YYEKEE (reference sequence). The CDR3 is made up of 16 amino acids. CDR3 protein: CASSLVPGVLSTEAFF. CDR3 DNA: TGTGCCAGCAGCTTGGTGCCAGGGGTTTTGAGCACTGAAGCTTTCTTT.

The rearrangement uses TRBV7-2 and TRBJ2-3, with unresolved D. Germline assignment: CDR1 SGHTA and CDR2 FQGNSA. V lost 7 bases, J lost 8 bases, and 16 bases lay in between. CDR3 length: 13 residues. CDR3 sequence: CASTRRATGTQYF. The CDR3 region has the DNA TGTGCCAGCACCCGTCGAGCAACCGGTACGCAGTATTTT.

This chain connects TRBV27 to TRBJ2-1, with 10 bases that match TRBD2. CDR1 is MNHEY and CDR2 is SMNVEV in the germline V gene (reference sequence). Unmatched junction bases numbered 11, after V lost 4 bases and J lost 8 bases. The CDR3 has 16 amino acids. CDR3 DNA sequence: TGTGCCAGCAGTTCCCCCGGGAGCGGGGGGGCCGATGAGCAGTTCTTC. Protein product: CASSSPGSGGADEQFF.

The chain combines TRBV12-3 or TRBV12-4 with TRBJ1-1; 7 bases line up with TRBD1. The CDR3 extends over 14 amino acids. Losses at the gene ends were 6 bases for V and 6 bases for J; bases not matched to a gene: 10. The CDR3 is CASRTNDRAPEAFF. CDR3 nucleotides: TGTGCCAGCAGGACAAATGACAGGGCCCCTGAAGCTTTCTTT.

This clonotype has a handful of counts. The rearrangement links TRBV10-3 to TRBJ2-7, with TRBD2 matching over 11 bases. The CDR3 has 15 residues. Germline CDR1 reads ENHRY; CDR2 reads SYGVKD. V shed 4 bases, J shed 3 bases, and the junction held 5 bases outside the gene matches. CDR3: CAISVTSGGIYEQYF. In nucleotides, the CDR3 is TGTGCCATCAGTGTTACTAGCGGGGGAATCTACGAGCAGTACTTC.

In its sample, this clonotype was seen a few times. The chain joins TRBV20-1 to TRBJ1-2; D is undetermined. Germline assignment: CDR1 DFQATT and CDR2 SNEGSKA (reference sequence). V lost 0 bases, J lost 4 bases, and 15 bases lay in between. The CDR3 is 15 residues long. The CDR3, as DNA: TGCAGTGCTAGAGAGTTCCTCATGGAGATCTATGGCTACACCTTC. Translating it yields CSAREFLMEIYGYTF.

A remark on this clonotype: Given a much more abundant clone one base away, this may be a read error. The chain carries TRBV6-1 and TRBJ2-1; TRBD2 matches at 7 bases. The CDR3 runs to 17 residues. The V and J ends lost 2 bases and 3 bases, in that order; junction bases with no gene match: 10. Looked up from germline, CDR1 is MNHNS and CDR2 is SASEGT. The CDR3 region is CASSERALAAIYNEQFF. DNA of the CDR3: TGTGCCAGCAGTGAACGAGCGCTAGCGGCTATCTACAATGAGCAGTTCTTC.

V is TRBV6-1 and J is TRBJ2-7, with D tentatively TRBD1 (5 bases). From germline, CDR1 is MNHNS and CDR2 SASEGT. V lost 6 bases, J lost 2 bases, and 14 bases lay in between. The CDR3 runs 14 residues. For the CDR3, the DNA is TGTGCCAGCAGCGCGACAGTTACCGCCTACGAGCAGTACTTC. It yields the protein CASSATVTAYEQYF.

The chain joins TRBV6-5 to TRBJ1-3; 8 bases map to TRBD1. J was trimmed by 6 bases and V by 0 bases; bases with no gene match: 4. Germline CDR1 reads MNHEY; CDR2 reads SVGAGI. This CDR3 contains 15 residues. CDR3 sequence: CASSYSGTGLNTIYF. CDR3 coding DNA: TGTGCCAGCAGTTACTCAGGGACAGGTCTAAACACCATATATTTT.

This clonotype turned up a few times. The J gene is TRBJ1-2, the V gene TRBV20-1; D is unresolved. Trimming left V 2 bases short and J 4 bases short, with 5 bases between. Germline CDR1 is DFQATT and CDR2 is SNEGSKA (reference sequence). The CDR3 has 11 residues. DNA for the CDR3: TGCAGTGCTAGACCCCTCTATGGCTACACCTTC. Protein: CSARPLYGYTF.

J is TRBJ2-3 and V is TRBV20-1; tentatively, D is TRBD2 (6 bases). The CDR3 covers 16 residues. Trimming stripped 0 bases from V and 0 bases from J, with 13 bases between. The germline V gene has CDR1 DFQATT and CDR2 SNEGSKA (reference sequence). In DNA, the CDR3 is TGCAGTGCTAGAGAGGGGACTTCAAGTAGCACAGATACGCAGTATTTT. Encoded protein: CSAREGTSSSTDTQYF.

This clonotype was recorded a few times. The gene calls are TRBV6-1 and TRBJ2-7; D might be TRBD2 (10 bases). CDR1 is MNHNS, CDR2 SASEGT, per germline. The V and J ends lost 6 bases and 2 bases respectively, with 26 bases between them. This CDR3 comprises 18 residues. CDR3 nucleotide sequence: TGTGCCAGCAGAAGGGACAGGGAGGTAGCGGGGGGTCCCTACGAGCAGTACTTC. As protein: CASRRDREVAGGPYEQYF.

By frequency in the sample, this clonotype is medium-sized. The gene calls are TRBV29-1 and TRBJ2-7; D unresolved. The germline V and J ends were trimmed by 3 bases and 3 bases, with 15 bases remaining between them. CDR1 and CDR2 from the germline V gene are SQVTM and ANQGSEA. There are 14 residues in the CDR3. CDR3 in amino acids: CSVEGREEDYEQYF. CDR3 DNA sequence: TGCAGCGTTGAGGGAAGGGAAGAGGACTACGAGCAGTACTTC.

The chain joins TRBV24-1 to TRBJ2-3, with TRBD1 matching 9 bases. V dropped 3 bases and J dropped 6; count of bases not matched to a gene: 6. This CDR3 region has 15 residues. The germline gives CDR1 KGHDR, CDR2 SFDVKD. The CDR3 loop reads CATSDPGTGTDTQYF. The CDR3 DNA sequence: TGTGCCACCAGTGATCCTGGGACAGGGACGGATACGCAGTATTTT.

This chain connects TRBV7-9 to TRBJ2-5; D is undetermined. Germline V CDR1 and CDR2: SEHNR, FQNEAQ (reference sequence). This CDR3 spans 15 amino acids. Trimming removed 5 bases from V and 2 bases from J, with 15 bases in between. DNA of the CDR3: TGTGCCAGCAGCCAGAGCATGACGCCACAAGAGACCCAGTACTTC. Translated, it gives CASSQSMTPQETQYF.

The genes are TRBV21-1 and TRBJ2-1; the table's D call, TRBD1, has no DNA check behind it. TRBV21-1 is annotated as a pseudogene. The CDR3 length is 12 residues. The CDR3 loop reads CASTGRGHEQFF. CDR3 nucleotide sequence: TGTGCCAGCACCGGTAGGGGGCATGAGCAGTTCTTC.

This clonotype has only a few counts. This chain connects TRBV20-1 to TRBJ2-7; TRBD1 agrees at 10 bases. The junction had 0 bases not matched to a gene; V was cut back by 0 bases and J by 4 bases. CDR3 length equals 13 residues. Germline V gene sequence: CDR1 DFQATT, CDR2 SNEGSKA (reference sequence). CDR3 in DNA: TGCAGTGCTAGAGAGGGACAGGGGTACGAGCAGTACTTC. It is translated as CSAREGQGYEQYF.

This chain connects TRBV20-1 to TRBJ2-5, with TRBD2 matching 12 bases. The CDR3 is made up of 14 amino acids. Germline assignment: CDR1 DFQATT and CDR2 SNEGSKA (reference sequence). Trimming removed 5 bases from V and 4 bases from J; junction bases left unmatched: 5. The CDR3 nucleotides read TGCAGTGCTGCCCTAGCGGGGGGGATAGAGACCCAGTACTTC. This encodes CSAALAGGIETQYF.

Only a few counts were recorded for this clonotype. The V gene is TRBV6-1, the J gene TRBJ1-4, with D perhaps matching TRBD1 (6 bases). Trimming shortened V by 4 bases and J by 7 bases, and 16 bases separated the two germline ends. Germline V gene lookup returns CDR1 MNHNS and CDR2 SASEGT. The CDR3 runs to 15 residues. The CDR3 sequence is CASSASRGRGEKLFF. The DNA for the CDR3 is TGTGCCAGCAGTGCCAGCAGGGGTCGCGGTGAAAAACTGTTTTTT.